Below are 27 T cell receptor beta chains sequenced from a single sample in a study of regulatory T cells in long-lasting Graves disease. Libraries of TCR beta came from iRepertoire HTBI primers plus Arm-PCR of CDR3 regions. MiXCR, applied by TCRdb to the multiplex PCR reads, yields one record per CDR3 protein. Of 500,000 or so distinct CDR3 sequences listed, 15% to 20% are singletons. Time point denoted: newly diagnosed GD, antithyroid drugs for less than 3 months. PBMC RNA was the source of the TCR library. These data were likewise used in another study, on T cells in Graves' hyperthyroidism and ophthalmopathy.

The sequencing here drew on peripheral blood mononuclear cells (PBMCs), taken at new diagnosis, from a patient treated with antithyroid drugs. The receptor set was obtained from a man aged 40-50 years with Graves disease.

This clonotype was counted many times. A junction boundary mismatches the germline segment, possibly from a read error. The chain joins TRBV5-1 to TRBJ2-5; 9 positions match TRBD1. Germline V gene sequence: CDR1 SGHRS, CDR2 YFSETQ. This CDR3 region has 14 residues. CDR3 sequence reads: CASSPGQGGETQYF. The DNA of the CDR3 is TGTGCCAGCAGCCCGGGACAGGGAGGGGAGACCCAGTACTTC.

The chain carries TRBV7-9 and TRBJ2-5; D gene ambiguous. The CDR3 length is 15 residues. CDR1 and CDR2 from the germline V gene are SEHNR and FQNEAQ (reference sequence). The ends were cut back, 0 bases at V and 1 base at J, with 9 bases in the middle. The DNA for the CDR3 is TGTGCCAGCAGCTTAGCGGCCCAGATCCAAGAGACCCAGTACTTC. It encodes CASSLAAQIQETQYF.

This clonotype was observed many times. The chain has TRBV6-5 and TRBJ1-1; 10 positions agree with TRBD1. The V gene end was trimmed by 2 bases and the J gene end by 1 base; junction bases not matched to a gene: 4. This CDR3 comprises 16 residues. Germline CDR1 and CDR2: MNHEY and SVGAGI. The CDR3 loop is CASSYHWTGGNTEAFF. The CDR3, as DNA: TGTGCCAGCAGTTACCATTGGACAGGGGGGAACACTGAAGCTTTCTTT.

The V and J genes are TRBV28 and TRBJ1-4, with 11 bases that match TRBD1. Germline V gene lookup returns CDR1 MDHEN and CDR2 SYDVKM. After removal of 3 bases from V and 7 bases from J, the junction contained 10 bases not matched to a gene. There are 17 residues in the CDR3. The CDR3 coding sequence is TGTGCCAGCAGTTTGGGGCGTGGGACAGGGGGAACTGAAAAACTGTTTTTT. Protein: CASSLGRGTGGTEKLFF.

There are a few counts of this clonotype. The CDR3 loop reads CASSRDRGLPGELFF. The CDR3 coding sequence is TGTGCCAGCAGTCGCGACAGGGGACTACCCGGGGAGCTGTTTTTT. The chain carries TRBV6-1 and TRBJ2-2; tentatively, D is TRBD1 (8 bases). This CDR3 contains 15 residues. From germline, CDR1 is MNHNS and CDR2 SASEGT. The V end lost 5 bases, the J end lost 6 bases, and 16 bases lay between the germline ends.

This clonotype was picked up many times. The rearrangement uses TRBV2 and TRBJ2-3; D is undetermined. Deletions cut 2 bases from V and 2 bases from J, with 14 bases between. The CDR3 has 16 amino acids. Germline V gene sequence: CDR1 SNHLY, CDR2 FYNNEI. The CDR3 bases are TGTGCCAGCAGTGAATTGTCCCATGATTTCACAGATACGCAGTATTTT. It codes for CASSELSHDFTDTQYF.

This clonotype was counted at least ten times. The CDR3 protein is CASSGGQAYGYTF. CDR3 sequence (DNA): TGTGCCAGCAGCGGGGGACAGGCGTATGGCTACACCTTC. V usage is TRBV7-8 and J usage is TRBJ1-2; 8 bases fit TRBD1. V lost 5 bases and J lost 5; bases outside the gene matches: 4. The length of the CDR3 is 13 residues. Germline CDR1 reads SGHVS; CDR2 reads FQNEAQ.

The chain joins TRBV5-5 to TRBJ2-1; 9 nucleotides match TRBD2. The junction had 8 bases not matched to a gene; V was cut back by 2 bases and J by 8 bases. This CDR3 spans 15 amino acids. CDR1 is SGHKS and CDR2 is YYEKEE in the germline V gene (reference sequence). CDR3 in amino acids: CASSFLAGHRDEQFF. The CDR3 DNA sequence: TGTGCCAGCAGCTTTCTAGCGGGACATCGGGATGAGCAGTTCTTC.

On this clonotype: A read error may explain this, as a much larger clone is one base away. V and J are TRBV7-6 and TRBJ2-3, with TRBD2 as a possible D gene (8 bases). Judging by the DNA end, TRBJ2-5 fits better; the J call may be wrong. Germline V gene lookup returns CDR1 SGHVS and CDR2 FNYEAQ. The CDR3 length is 16 residues. CDR3 DNA sequence: TGTGCCAGCAGCTTCCGGGAGGGGGCGCTTGGAGGGACCCAGTACTTC. Amino acid sequence: CASSFREGALGGTQYF.

There are many counts of this clonotype. V is TRBV5-1 and J is TRBJ2-5; D is uncertain. The CDR3 length is 14 residues. Trimming shortened V by 4 bases and J by 5 bases, and 15 bases separated the two germline ends. The germline V gene encodes CDR1 SGHRS and CDR2 YFSETQ. The chain's CDR3 is CASSQDRVPETQYF. CDR3 coding DNA: TGCGCCAGCAGCCAGGATAGGGTGCCGGAGACCCAGTACTTC.

This clonotype occurred many times. This chain connects TRBV5-1 to TRBJ1-2; D perhaps matches TRBD1 (5 bases). This CDR3 spans 14 amino acids. The V end lost 2 bases, the J end lost 4 bases, and 12 bases lay between the germline ends. Germline CDR1 reads SGHRS; CDR2 reads YFSETQ. The CDR3 here is CASSLQEGTYGYTF. Written as DNA, the CDR3 is TGCGCCAGCAGCTTACAGGAAGGGACCTATGGCTACACCTTC.

Comments on this clonotype: With a much larger clone just one base away, this may be a read error. The chain recombines TRBV28 with TRBJ2-1; a possible D gene is TRBD1 (6 bases). With 7 bases removed from V and 10 bases from J, the gap between germline ends came to 23 bases. Germline CDR1 reads MDHEN; CDR2 reads SYDVKM. This CDR3 has 15 residues. In DNA form, the CDR3 reads TGTGCCAGCACTTCTCCCGGGGACATCTCCTACGAGCAGTTCTTC. Protein: CASTSPGDISYEQFF.

This chain connects TRBV7-2 to TRBJ2-7; 7 nucleotides agree with TRBD1. The CDR3 totals 13 residues. V lost 2 bases, J lost 5 bases, and 3 bases stayed unmatched. The germline gives CDR1 SGHTA, CDR2 FQGNSA. DNA for the CDR3: TGTGCCAGCAGCTTATCTCAGGGGGACGAGCAGTACTTC. It is translated as CASSLSQGDEQYF. Combining the CDR3 with reference TRBV7-2 and TRBJ2-7 gives the whole variable domain GAGVSQSPSNKVTEKGKDVELRCDPISGHTALYWYRQSLGQGLEFLIYFQGNSAPDKSGLPSDRFSAERTGGSVSTLTIQRTQQEDSAVYLCASSLSQGDEQYFGPGTRLTVT.

The chain joins TRBV6-2 or TRBV6-3 to TRBJ2-1, with TRBD2 identical over 9 bases. Germline V gives CDR1 MNHEY, CDR2 SVGEGT. The length of the CDR3 is 14 residues. With V trimmed by 6 bases and J by 5 bases, 5 bases remained unmatched. In nucleotides, the CDR3 is TGTGCCAGCAGGGCGGAGCGGGAGGACAATGAGCAGTTCTTC. This encodes CASRAEREDNEQFF.

This clonotype was recorded at least ten times. The chain couples TRBV24-1 to TRBJ2-1; 16 bases fit TRBD2. V gave up 3 bases and J gave up 0 bases; unmatched junction bases: 4. The CDR3 spans 19 residues. From germline, CDR1 is KGHDR and CDR2 SFDVKD. The CDR3 is CATSDPGLAGGSSYNEQFF. In DNA form, the CDR3 reads TGTGCCACCAGTGATCCGGGACTAGCGGGAGGGAGCTCCTACAATGAGCAGTTCTTC.

Concerning this clonotype: An end of the junction does not agree with germline; a read error may underlie this. The gene calls are TRBV11-2 and TRBJ1-1; D remains unclear. Looked up from germline, CDR1 is SGHAT and CDR2 is FQNNGV. This CDR3 spans 12 amino acids. DNA for the CDR3: TGCGCCAGCAGCCAAGATCAAAGTGAAGCTTTCTTT. This translates into CASSQDQSEAFF.

This clonotype has at least ten counts. The chain employs TRBV20-1 and TRBJ2-1; 7 bases map to TRBD2. Germline loops: CDR1 DFQATT, CDR2 SNEGSKA (reference sequence). V shed 2 bases and J 0 bases; nucleotides not matched to a gene: 13. The CDR3 has 18 amino acids. This CDR3 reads CSARSPGGERSSYNEQFF. In DNA, the CDR3 is TGCAGTGCTAGAAGCCCTGGGGGGGAGAGGAGCTCCTACAATGAGCAGTTCTTC.

The chain combines TRBV4-1 with TRBJ1-1; D is undetermined. The CDR3 loop spans 15 amino acids. Looked up from germline, CDR1 is MGHRA and CDR2 is YSYEKL. V gave up 2 bases and J gave up 0 bases, with 10 bases separating them. In DNA form, the CDR3 reads TGCGCCAGCAGCCAACGGACGGGTATGAACACTGAAGCTTTCTTT. This translates into CASSQRTGMNTEAFF.

This chain joins TRBV4-2 and TRBJ2-2; a weak D match, TRBD1 (6 bases). V was cut by 0 bases and J by 4 bases, with 9 bases left in between. Germline CDR1 LGHNA, CDR2 YNFKEQ. The CDR3 has 15 residues. Here the CDR3 reads CASSQEDSFTGELFF. The CDR3 DNA is TGTGCCAGCAGCCAAGAGGACAGCTTCACCGGGGAGCTGTTTTTT.

The sample holds a few counts of this clonotype. The J gene is TRBJ2-1, the V gene TRBV7-6; 7 nucleotides agree with TRBD2. V was pared by 6 bases and J by 8 bases, with 13 bases of the junction left unmatched. The CDR3 loop spans 15 amino acids. Germline V lookup: CDR1 SGHVS, CDR2 FNYEAQ. CDR3 nucleotide sequence: TGTGCCAGCAGTTACCAGACTAGCCGGTTTCATGAGCAGTTCTTC. As protein: CASSYQTSRFHEQFF. Together with reference TRBV7-6 and TRBJ2-1, the CDR3 gives the full variable domain: GAGVSQSPRYKVTKRGQDVALRCDPISGHVSLYWYRQALGQGPEFLTYFNYEAQQDKSGLPNDRFSAERPEGSISTLTIQRTEQRDSAMYRCASSYQTSRFHEQFFGPGTRLTVL.

Comments on this clonotype: A far larger clone is off by one base, so a read error is likely. The J gene is TRBJ2-3, the V gene TRBV12-3 or TRBV12-4, with D perhaps matching TRBD2 (5 bases). CDR3 size: 15 residues. CDR3 region: CASSLAKRRRTEVFF. CDR3 DNA: TGTGCCAGCAGTTTAGCGAAGCGCAGGAGGACTGAAGTTTTCTTT.

This clonotype was seen ten or more times. The chain carries TRBV6-2 or TRBV6-3 and TRBJ2-2; D is uncertain. V lost 1 base and J 2 bases, leaving 5 bases between the germline ends. Germline V lookup: CDR1 MNHEY, CDR2 SVGEGT. The CDR3 is made up of 14 amino acids. In DNA, the CDR3 is TGTGCCAGCAGTTACTTGTTAAACACCGGGGAGCTGTTTTTT. It translates to CASSYLLNTGELFF.

This chain connects TRBV12-3 or TRBV12-4 to TRBJ1-1, with TRBD1 as a possible D gene (6 bases). The germline V and J ends were trimmed by 5 bases and 1 base, with 14 bases remaining between them. The CDR3 is 15 amino acids. In DNA, the CDR3 is TGTGCCAGCAGTAGGGGGGAAAGAGGGAACACTGAAGCTTTCTTT. Residues: CASSRGERGNTEAFF.

This clonotype was seen repeatedly, ten times or more. The chain couples TRBV28 to TRBJ1-5, with 9 nucleotides matching TRBD1. In germline, CDR1 is MDHEN, CDR2 SYDVKM. This CDR3 region has 14 residues. The J segment lost 6 bases and the V segment lost 6 bases, leaving 6 bases of the junction unmatched. In DNA, the CDR3 is TGTGCCAGCAGGGGGGACAGGGTTCGTCAGCCCCAGCATTTT. It encodes CASRGDRVRQPQHF.

This clonotype was counted many times. This chain connects TRBV11-2 to TRBJ2-1, with TRBD2 matching 10 bases. The germline V gene has CDR1 SGHAT and CDR2 FQNNGV. V lost 6 bases and J lost 3; bases outside the gene matches: 5. This CDR3 region has 15 residues. The CDR3 DNA reads TGTGCCAGCAGGCCCACTAGCGGGATCTACAATGAGCAGTTCTTC. This translates into CASRPTSGIYNEQFF.

The V and J genes are TRBV11-3 and TRBJ2-1; TRBD1 is a possible D gene (7 bases). The V gene's germline CDR1 is SGHNT and CDR2 YENEEA. V was shortened by 5 bases and J by 0 bases, with 14 bases between the two germline ends. CDR3 length: 16 amino acids. The CDR3 region has the DNA TGTGCCAGCAGCCCGGGGGCAGGGGGCTCCTACAATGAGCAGTTCTTC. Translation: CASSPGAGGSYNEQFF.

This clonotype has at least ten counts. The gene calls are TRBV27 and TRBJ2-7, with TRBD2 identical over 9 bases. This CDR3 contains 13 residues. Germline assignment: CDR1 MNHEY and CDR2 SMNVEV (reference sequence). With 6 bases clipped from V and 5 bases from J, the junction kept 5 bases outside the gene matches. Here the CDR3 DNA reads TGTGCCAGCAGCCCAGCGGGAGGAAACGAGCAGTACTTC. Translation gives CASSPAGGNEQYF.